This is a list of T cell receptor beta chains from one sample in a study of PD-1 blockade in classical Hodgkin lymphoma. TCRdb's copy holds only in-frame clones and misses some; the assay was immunoSEQ multiplex PCR. This sample has about 93,000 clones, with more than 80% found just once. The sequences come from peripheral blood mononuclear cells (PBMCs), collected before the second cycle of nivolumab. These receptor sequences come from a human donor with classical Hodgkin lymphoma. Both conserved end residues are trimmed from each CDR3.

J,V,CDR3
TRBJ2-7,TRBV2,ASTEAGGGEQY
TRBJ2-3,TRBV9,ASSVGSGGRMVADTQY
TRBJ2-3,TRBV6-4,ASSDSLDSYTDTQY
TRBJ1-2,TRBV5-5,ASSSDNYYGYT
TRBJ1-5,TRBV2,ATSRDGGSNQPQH
TRBJ1-2,TRBV5-6,ASSLEGGQRPYYGYT
TRBJ2-7,TRBV15,ATAGTGGHEQY
TRBJ2-1,TRBV7-2,ASSLTAWGDEQF
TRBJ2-2,TRBV29-1,SVEDVNPAGELF
TRBJ2-7,TRBV4-1,ASSQASLAGAHEQY
TRBJ2-2,TRBV19,ASSVWAAQRPNTGELF
TRBJ2-1,TRBV5-4,ASSSGRQVANEQF